A single sample is the source of the 30 T cell receptor beta chains below, sequenced in a study of CD8 T cells in Susac syndrome (dated by TCRdb to between 2018 and 2021). Libraries were prepared through the immunoSEQ multiplex PCR assay. RNA was extracted using the RNeasy kit, and about 0.45 to 1 ug of the RNA was reverse transcribed with random hexamers. TCRdb's own reprocessing of the public reads used fastp at Q25 and MiXCR and kept productive beta chains. Rows merge per CDR3 protein into single entries with the most common DNA and genes. This sample gives hundreds of thousands of distinct CDR3 sequences in total; just under 95% of them show up just once. The top ten clones comprise about 0.071% of the sample. Sequences were obtained from CD4+ T cells from PBMCs. The receptors derive from a human donor with multiple sclerosis.

The chain couples TRBV9 to TRBJ2-1; 10 bases map to TRBD2. V shed 2 bases, J shed 5 bases, and the junction held 4 bases outside the gene matches. CDR3 size: 15 residues. Germline V gene data show CDR1 as SGDLS and CDR2 as YYNGEE. For the CDR3, the DNA is TGTGCCAGCAGCGTCGCTAGCGGGGGAGACAATGAGCAGTTCTTC. As protein: CASSVASGGDNEQFF.

V and J are TRBV9 and TRBJ2-1, with D uncertain. The ends were cut back, 2 bases at V and 5 bases at J, with 14 bases in the middle. CDR3 length equals 15 residues. Looked up from germline, CDR1 is SGDLS and CDR2 is YYNGEE. The CDR3 region has the DNA TGTGCCAGCAGCGTTGATGGACCAACGCACAATGAGCAGTTCTTC. This translates into CASSVDGPTHNEQFF.

The DNA of the CDR3 is TGTGCCAGCAGCGCAACTAAAGGGGGGCGCGGTAGGAATGAGCAGTTCTTC. Protein sequence: CASSATKGGRGRNEQFF. V gene TRBV9 combines with J gene TRBJ2-1; D may correspond to TRBD1 or TRBD2 (6 bases each). Trimming removed 3 bases from V and 7 bases from J, with 23 bases in between. Looked up from germline, CDR1 is SGDLS and CDR2 is YYNGEE. The CDR3 runs 17 residues.

This chain uses TRBV5-1 with TRBJ2-3; D is ambiguous. The CDR3 is 16 residues long. Germline assignment: CDR1 SGHRS and CDR2 YFSETQ. Trimming stripped 2 bases from V and 1 base from J, with 14 bases between. As DNA, the CDR3 is TGCGCCAGCAGCTTAACCCCGGGTACTGGCACAGATACGCAGTATTTT. Translating it yields CASSLTPGTGTDTQYF.

V gene TRBV7-8 combines with J gene TRBJ2-7, with TRBD1 identical over 9 bases. V shed 5 bases, J shed 6 bases, and the junction held 2 bases outside the gene matches. This CDR3 region has 12 residues. The V gene's germline CDR1 is SGHVS and CDR2 FQNEAQ. The CDR3 DNA follows: TGTGCCAGCAGCATGGGACAGGGCGAGCAGTACGTC. The encoded protein is CASSMGQGEQYV.

The rearrangement links TRBV5-1 to TRBJ2-5; 9 bases are shared with TRBD1. The CDR3 extends over 17 amino acids. Germline V gene sequence: CDR1 SGHRS, CDR2 YFSETQ. V shed 7 bases and J 5 bases; nucleotides not matched to a gene: 18. The CDR3 is CASSGTGPPAAGETQYF. The CDR3 bases are TGCGCCAGCTCCGGGACAGGGCCCCCGGCCGCAGGGGAGACCCAGTACTTC.

As to this clonotype: Mismatch with germline at one junction end may stem from a read error. This chain joins TRBV6-6 and TRBJ2-1, with D possibly called TRBD1 or TRBD2 (5 bases each). The germline V gene encodes CDR1 MNHNY and CDR2 SVGAGI (reference sequence). CDR3 length equals 14 residues. The chain's CDR3 is CASSYSSFGTPHLF. As DNA, the CDR3 is TGTGCCAGCAGTTACTCGAGTTTCGGGACCCCCCATCTCTTC.

This rearrangement joins TRBV20-1 to TRBJ2-1, with 7 bases identical to TRBD2. Germline V lookup: CDR1 DFQATT, CDR2 SNEGSKA (reference sequence). The junction had 6 bases not matched to a gene; V was cut back by 4 bases and J by 9 bases. This CDR3 is 12 amino acids long. CDR3 residues: CSATLGLGEQFF. The CDR3 coding sequence is TGCAGTGCTACTTTAGGACTAGGTGAGCAGTTCTTC.

The chain is built from TRBV3-1 and TRBJ1-1; D unclear. The germline V gene has CDR1 LGHDT and CDR2 YNNKEL (reference sequence). CDR3 length: 13 residues. V was shortened by 1 base and J by 4 bases, with 7 bases between the two germline ends. CDR3 sequence reads: CASSQGHPTEAFF. The DNA of the CDR3 is TGTGCCAGCAGCCAAGGACACCCCACTGAAGCTTTCTTT.

V and J are TRBV27 and TRBJ2-3; D could derive from TRBD1 or TRBD2 (5 bases each). This CDR3 spans 15 amino acids. V lost 3 bases, J lost 0 bases, and 10 bases lay in between. CDR1 is MNHEY, CDR2 SMNVEV, per germline (reference sequence). The CDR3 region has the DNA TGTGCCAGCAGTTTGGGACGGCCGAGCACAGATACGCAGTATTTT. Its protein product is CASSLGRPSTDTQYF.

The gene calls are TRBV7-2 and TRBJ2-7, with TRBD2 identical over 7 bases. This CDR3 contains 15 residues. Trimming cost V 1 base and J 0 bases; bases outside gene matches: 3. Germline assignment: CDR1 SGHTA and CDR2 FQGNSA. CDR3 sequence reads: CASSLGAGPSYEQYV. For the CDR3, the DNA is TGTGCCAGCAGCTTAGGAGCGGGGCCCTCCTACGAGCAGTACGTC.

The chain is built from TRBV29-1 and TRBJ1-1, with 10 nucleotides matching TRBD1. The CDR3 contains 13 residues. The V and J ends lost 7 bases and 4 bases, in that order; junction bases with no gene match: 6. Germline loops: CDR1 SQVTM, CDR2 ANQGSEA. The CDR3 nucleotides read TGCAGCGCTGGGGACAGGGGTGGCACTGAAGCTTTCTTT. Its translation: CSAGDRGGTEAFF.

The chain carries TRBV7-3 and TRBJ2-2, with 9 bases matching TRBD2. V was clipped by 0 bases and J by 5 bases; unmatched bases: 10. Germline V gene sequence: CDR1 SGHTA, CDR2 FQGTGA. This CDR3 contains 18 residues. DNA for the CDR3: TGTGCCAGCAGCTTAACTCGCGATAGCGGGAGTTATACCGGGGAGCTGTTTTTT. Protein product: CASSLTRDSGSYTGELFF.

This clonotype came up a few times. The junction departs from the called germline gene at one end, perhaps through a read error. The chain joins TRBV11-2 to TRBJ2-5, with D possibly being TRBD1 (6 bases). Germline V gene data show CDR1 as SGHAT and CDR2 as FQNNGV. The CDR3 contains 18 residues. The CDR3 is CASSLAGTPLLREETQYF. The CDR3 DNA sequence: TGTGCCAGCAGTTTAGCCGGGACACCCCTATTACGAGAAGAGACCCAGTACTTC.

V is TRBV3-1 and J is TRBJ2-1; D remains unclear. V lost 0 bases and J lost 5, with 5 bases in between. CDR1 LGHDT and CDR2 YNNKEL come from the germline V gene (reference sequence). The CDR3 has 13 residues. DNA of the CDR3: TGTGCCAGCAGCCAAGATCGGGACAATGAGCAGTTCTTC. Protein: CASSQDRDNEQFF.

This clonotype was counted a single time. The chain links TRBV29-1 to TRBJ1-1; 10 nucleotides line up with TRBD1. The CDR3 is made up of 14 amino acids. Germline V CDR1 and CDR2: SQVTM, ANQGSEA. J was trimmed by 11 bases and V by 3 bases; bases with no gene match: 12. In DNA, the CDR3 is TGCAGCGTTGAGCCCGGGACAGGGGCCCGTAACGCTTTCTTT. Encoded protein: CSVEPGTGARNAFF.

The chain carries TRBV14 and TRBJ1-4; no clear D gene. The CDR3 extends over 16 amino acids. V lost 4 bases and J 0 bases, leaving 12 bases between the germline ends. CDR1 is SGHDN and CDR2 is FVKESK in the germline V gene. As DNA, the CDR3 is TGTGCCAGCAGCCCCACTCCCGGGACAACTAATGAAAAACTGTTTTTT. Translating it yields CASSPTPGTTNEKLFF.

The chain employs TRBV27 and TRBJ1-2; TRBD1 might be the D (5 bases). The germline CDR1 and CDR2 sequences are MNHEY and SMNVEV (reference sequence). The ends were cut back, 5 bases at V and 6 bases at J, with 28 bases in the middle. The CDR3 extends over 18 amino acids. The CDR3 loop reads CASSPVKQTRDLGHGYTF. The CDR3 DNA sequence: TGTGCCAGCAGTCCCGTAAAGCAAACGAGGGACCTTGGCCATGGCTACACCTTC.

The chain has TRBV5-1 and TRBJ2-1, with 7 bases matching TRBD1. The V and J ends lost 7 bases and 4 bases, in that order; junction bases with no gene match: 17. Germline assignment: CDR1 SGHRS and CDR2 YFSETQ. The CDR3 consists of 17 residues. CDR3 protein: CASQQYSTGRVYNEQFF. The CDR3 DNA follows: TGCGCCAGCCAGCAATACTCGACAGGGCGAGTTTACAATGAGCAGTTCTTC.

The CDR3 coding sequence is TGTGCCAGCAGCCAGGGGAGGGCGTCGGGTGAGCAGTACGTC. Translated: CASSQGRASGEQYV. The chain joins TRBV3-1 to TRBJ2-7, with TRBD2 identical over 7 bases. The CDR3 has 14 amino acids. J lost 7 bases, V lost 3 bases, and 9 bases had no gene match. The germline CDR1 and CDR2 sequences are LGHDT and YNNKEL (reference sequence).

The chain links TRBV15 to TRBJ1-4; D remains unclear. V gave up 0 bases and J gave up 8 bases, with 10 bases separating them. This CDR3 has 14 residues. Germline V gene data show CDR1 as LNHNV and CDR2 as YYDKDF (reference sequence). CDR3 in amino acids: CATSRDRSQEKLFF. In DNA, the CDR3 is TGTGCCACCAGCAGAGATCGCTCGCAAGAAAAACTGTTTTTT.

The chain couples TRBV29-1 to TRBJ1-1, with unresolved D. This CDR3 comprises 14 residues. The germline CDR1 and CDR2 sequences are SQVTM and ANQGSEA. Trimming removed 6 bases from V and 5 bases from J, with 19 bases in between. In DNA, the CDR3 is TGCAGCGTAGAGGGAACCCTCAGGAGGACTGAAGCTTTCTTT. It is translated as CSVEGTLRRTEAFF.

This chain uses TRBV3-1 with TRBJ1-1; 7 nucleotides line up with TRBD1. V was clipped by 0 bases and J by 4 bases; unmatched bases: 8. The CDR3 runs to 16 residues. Germline lookup yields CDR1 LGHDT and CDR2 YNNKEL (reference sequence). In DNA form, the CDR3 reads TGTGCCAGCAGCCAAGAGGGGCTGGCAGGGGGCACTGAAGCTTTCTTT. Its protein is CASSQEGLAGGTEAFF.

The rearrangement uses TRBV6-5 and TRBJ2-7; possible D gene TRBD1, 6 bases. Per germline, CDR1 MNHEY and CDR2 SVGAGI. The CDR3 is 16 amino acids. The V and J ends lost 0 bases and 2 bases respectively, with 14 bases between them. The CDR3 spells CASSYSRDMLAYEQYV. In DNA form, the CDR3 reads TGTGCCAGCAGTTACTCCAGGGACATGTTGGCCTACGAGCAGTACGTC.

The V call is TRBV5-1, the J call TRBJ1-1; D unresolved. Trimming took 4 bases from V and 1 from J, leaving 11 bases between them. This CDR3 has 14 amino acids. Germline V gene data show CDR1 as SGHRS and CDR2 as YFSETQ. The CDR3 coding sequence is TGCGCCAGCAGCAGGGCCCCTGGGAACACTGAAGCTTTCTTT. Protein product: CASSRAPGNTEAFF.

This chain joins TRBV5-1 and TRBJ1-4; D not certain. The V gene's germline CDR1 is SGHRS and CDR2 YFSETQ. The CDR3 loop spans 15 amino acids. V lost 2 bases, J lost 5 bases, and 13 bases lay in between. Written as DNA, the CDR3 is TGCGCCAGCAGCTTTTTGGCAGATCTAAATGAAAAACTGTTTTTT. Protein: CASSFLADLNEKLFF.

The chain uses TRBV6-5 and TRBJ1-3, with no clear D. CDR1 and CDR2 from the germline V gene are MNHEY and SVGAGI. This CDR3 spans 14 amino acids. Between the trimmed V and J ends, which lost 5 bases and 0 bases, there was a span of 8 bases. The CDR3 region has the DNA TGTGCCAGCAGTGAGGAGGACTCTGGAAACACCATATATTTT. Translating gives CASSEEDSGNTIYF.

V usage is TRBV9 and J usage is TRBJ2-6; D tentatively reads TRBD1 or TRBD2 (5 bases each). This CDR3 has 18 amino acids. V lost 1 base to trimming and J lost 0 bases, with 14 bases between them. From germline, CDR1 is SGDLS and CDR2 YYNGEE. This CDR3 is CASSVNRDGGSGANVLTF. DNA for the CDR3: TGTGCCAGCAGCGTAAACCGTGATGGGGGCTCTGGGGCCAACGTCCTGACTTTC.

This clonotype was counted once. This rearrangement joins TRBV18 to TRBJ1-5, with 9 bases fitting TRBD1. Losses at the gene ends were 2 bases for V and 4 bases for J; bases not matched to a gene: 9. CDR1 and CDR2 (germline): KGHSH, LQKENI. The CDR3 spans 17 residues. The CDR3 sequence is CASSPSNPGQGNQPQHF. DNA for the CDR3: TGTGCCAGCTCACCATCCAATCCGGGACAGGGAAATCAGCCCCAGCATTTT. Drawing the rest from reference TRBV18 and TRBJ1-5, the complete variable domain is NAGVMQNPRHLVRRRGQEARLRCSPMKGHSHVYWYRQLPEEGLKFMVYLQKENIIDESGMPKERFSAEFPKEGPSILRIQQVVRGDSAAYFCASSPSNPGQGNQPQHFGDGTRLSIL.

V is TRBV7-9 and J is TRBJ2-4; no reliable D call. The germline gives CDR1 SEHNR, CDR2 FQNEAQ (reference sequence). The CDR3 extends over 12 amino acids. V was trimmed by 5 bases and J by 6 bases, leaving 8 bases between them. DNA of the CDR3: TGTGCCAGCAGCCCCTCGTCAAACATTCAGTACTTC. Translation: CASSPSSNIQYF.